The rows below give T cell receptor beta chains drawn from one sample of a study of blood T cell repertoires in COVID-19. Sequencing was performed with immunoSEQ multiplex PCR; in TCRdb, only in-frame clones are kept and a portion is missing. The sample has 97,000 or so clones, around 73% seen once. Sequencing input: peripheral blood. Receptors were obtained from a man aged 55 to 70 with active or convalescent COVID-19. The CDR3 runs from the conserved cysteine through the conserved F or W. The D gene is left open where the match is weak. Clone sizes are given selectively: once, few, many, or a class where the clone is expanded.

CDR3nt,CDR3aa,d_gene,abundance,j_gene,v_gene
TGTGCCAGCAGCTTATTCGAACGGACTGAAGCTTTCTTT,CASSLFERTEAFF,.,.,TRBJ1-1,TRBV7-9
TGCAGCGTTGAAGATCTGAAGGGACAGGGGGATGGCTACACCTTC,CSVEDLKGQGDGYTF,TRBD1,.,TRBJ1-2,TRBV29-1
TGTGCCATCAGTGAGAAGGCTGCGACAGGTATGAAAGGGGCCCAGCATTTT,CAISEKAATGMKGAQHF,.,.,TRBJ1-5,TRBV10-3
TGTGCCTGGAGTGTTCCGGCAGGGCGAAATCAGCCCCAGCATTTT,CAWSVPAGRNQPQHF,.,few,TRBJ1-5,TRBV30
TGTGCCAGTAGAATCAGGGATTTAAATCAGCCCCAGCATTTT,CASRIRDLNQPQHF,.,.,TRBJ1-5,TRBV19
TGTGCCAGCAGGGCAGGGGGAATTTTCAATCAGCCCCAGCATTTT,CASRAGGIFNQPQHF,TRBD1,.,TRBJ1-5,TRBV27
TGTGCCAGCAGTTACTCGACGGGCACTGAAGCTTTCTTT,CASSYSTGTEAFF,.,.,TRBJ1-1,TRBV6-6
TGTGCCAGCAGCTCCCAAGGGGGCTTGGGGGTTACCGGGGAGCTGTTTTTT,CASSSQGGLGVTGELFF,TRBD1,.,TRBJ2-2,TRBV11-2
TGTGCCAGCAGCTTAAGATCCAGGGGCCAAGAGACCCAGTACTTC,CASSLRSRGQETQYF,.,.,TRBJ2-5,TRBV5-5
TGTGCCAGCAGTTCCCGGGCTAGCGGGAAAACCGGGGAGCTGTTTTTT,CASSSRASGKTGELFF,TRBD2,.,TRBJ2-2,TRBV27
TGTGCCAGCAGCCGGGGCGGGGGAAGTAATAATGAGCAGTTCTTC,CASSRGGGSNNEQFF,TRBD2,once,TRBJ2-1,TRBV3-1/TRBV3-2
TGCGCCAGCAGCGCAAGAGAACAGGGTGATGAAAAACTGTTTTTT,CASSAREQGDEKLFF,.,once,TRBJ1-4,TRBV4-3
TGTGCCAGCAGCTTTAGGGGGACGGCGAACACTGAAGCTTTCTTT,CASSFRGTANTEAFF,.,.,TRBJ1-1,TRBV7-9
TGTGCCAGCAGTTACGACAACCAGGGTGGCTACACCTTC,CASSYDNQGGYTF,.,.,TRBJ1-2,TRBV6-5
TGTGCCAGTAGCCGACGGGGGGAGGGCGTTGAGGAGACCCAGTACTTC,CASSRRGEGVEETQYF,TRBD2,.,TRBJ2-5,TRBV19
TGTGCCAGCAGCCAAGGCGTAGGGGCCCAGTACTTC,CASSQGVGAQYF,.,.,TRBJ2-5,TRBV14
TGCGCCAGCAGGTCCCTAGGAATGGTACAGGATCTCGAGAGCACAGATACGCAGTATTTT,CASRSLGMVQDLESTDTQYF,.,.,TRBJ2-3,TRBV5-1
TGTGCCAGTAGTCCTCGGACAGCCGCGAACACCGGGGAGCTGTTTTTT,CASSPRTAANTGELFF,.,.,TRBJ2-2,TRBV19
TGTGCCAGCAGCTTAGGGCCGGGGAACACTGAAGCTTTCTTT,CASSLGPGNTEAFF,.,.,TRBJ1-1,TRBV7-6
TGCGCCAGCAGTAGAGGTGGAGGAGGGGCTAGCACAGATACGCAGTATTTT,CASSRGGGGASTDTQYF,.,.,TRBJ2-3,TRBV5-1
TGCGCCAGCAGCCCCCCGACAGGATCTGTACAAGAGACCCAGTACTTC,CASSPPTGSVQETQYF,.,.,TRBJ2-5,TRBV5-1
TGCGCCAGCAGCCAAGAAAGGAACAGCAACAATCAGCCCCAGCATTTT,CASSQERNSNNQPQHF,.,many,TRBJ1-5,TRBV4-3
TGTGCCAGCAGCTCTCCTGTAAGCAACCCGAACAATGAGCAGTTCTTC,CASSSPVSNPNNEQFF,.,many,TRBJ2-1,TRBV7-2
TGCGCCAGCAGCTTGGCCCGGCTAGCGGGACAGCGAGAGACCCAGTACTTC,CASSLARLAGQRETQYF,TRBD2,once,TRBJ2-5,TRBV5-1
TGTGCCAGCAGCACCCGACTAGCTAACACAGATACGCAGTATTTT,CASSTRLANTDTQYF,TRBD2,.,TRBJ2-3,TRBV7-9
TGTGCCAGCAAACTCCCACCGAGGTCAGGCAATCAGCCCCAGCATTTT,CASKLPPRSGNQPQHF,.,few,TRBJ1-5,TRBV28
TGTGCCAGCACCCCTGGACAGGTCTATGGCTACACCTTC,CASTPGQVYGYTF,TRBD1,.,TRBJ1-2,TRBV6-5
TGCAGCGTTGAAGATCTACTAGCGGGAGTTGGGTCCTACAATGAGCAGTTCTTC,CSVEDLLAGVGSYNEQFF,TRBD2,.,TRBJ2-1,TRBV29-1
TGTGCCAGCAGCCATGTTGGGGGAGGGAATGAAAAACTGTTTTTT,CASSHVGGGNEKLFF,.,.,TRBJ1-4,TRBV3-1/TRBV3-2
TGTGCCAGCAGCATAGCGGGAGGGCCTGCAGATACGCAGTATTTT,CASSIAGGPADTQYF,TRBD2,.,TRBJ2-3,TRBV5-6
TGTGCCAGCAGCTCCTACTCTAGCGGGAAGGGCCAAGAGACCCAGTACTTC,CASSSYSSGKGQETQYF,TRBD2,.,TRBJ2-5,TRBV7-8
TGTGCCAGCAGTCCCCAGGGGCTAAGGGAAAAACTGTTTTTT,CASSPQGLREKLFF,.,once,TRBJ1-4,TRBV28
TGCGCCAGCAGCCGCGGGGAGGGTAGCGGGGAGCTGTTTTTT,CASSRGEGSGELFF,TRBD2,.,TRBJ2-2,TRBV5-1
TGTGCCAGCAGCACCGGACAACAAGAGACCCAGTACTTC,CASSTGQQETQYF,.,.,TRBJ2-5,TRBV7-2
TGTGCCAGCAGTGGCCAGGGGAGCGGGATTGATGAGCAGTTCTTC,CASSGQGSGIDEQFF,.,.,TRBJ2-1,TRBV6-4
TGTGCCAGCAGGAAGGGACTAGCGGAGCCCCAAGAGACCCAGTACTTC,CASRKGLAEPQETQYF,TRBD2,.,TRBJ2-5,TRBV2
TGCGCCAGCAGCTTCAACCCCCAGGGGGAATCGGGCGGGGAGCTGTTTTTT,CASSFNPQGESGGELFF,TRBD1,.,TRBJ2-2,TRBV5-1
TGTGCCAGCTCCCGCGGGACTAGTCAGAACACCGGGGAGCTGTTTTTT,CASSRGTSQNTGELFF,TRBD2,once,TRBJ2-2,TRBV18
TGTGCCAGCAGCCGCGGGCGGGGGTCTACTAGCACAGATACGCAGTATTTT,CASSRGRGSTSTDTQYF,TRBD2,.,TRBJ2-3,TRBV7-2
TGTGCCAGCAGTAGACAGGGGGGCACAGATACGCAGTATTTT,CASSRQGGTDTQYF,TRBD1,.,TRBJ2-3,TRBV2
TGTGCCAGCAGCGCATCTAGCGGGAGGGCCGGGAATGAGCAGTTCTTC,CASSASSGRAGNEQFF,TRBD2,.,TRBJ2-1,TRBV2
TGTGCCAGCGCCCGGGAGCCGTACAATGAGCAGTTCTTC,CASAREPYNEQFF,.,.,TRBJ2-1,TRBV27
TGTGCCAGCTCATCAGTAGGGACAGGGGGCACAGATACGCAGTATTTT,CASSSVGTGGTDTQYF,TRBD1,.,TRBJ2-3,TRBV18
TGTGCCAGCAGTTACTCGGATGGGAGGCTGGACGAGCAGTACTTC,CASSYSDGRLDEQYF,.,.,TRBJ2-7,TRBV6-2/TRBV6-3
TGTGCCTGGAGTCCCGGGACAGTCTACGAGCAGTACTTC,CAWSPGTVYEQYF,TRBD1,.,TRBJ2-7,TRBV30
TGTGCCAGCCGGGCTAGCGGGGGGAGGAATGAGCAGTTCTTC,CASRASGGRNEQFF,TRBD2,.,TRBJ2-1,TRBV19
TGTGCCAGCAGCAAACGAGGTGTGCTTTGCGGGAGTAGAGCGTCTGGGGCCAACGTCCTGACTTTC,CASSKRGVLCGSRASGANVLTF,.,.,TRBJ2-6,TRBV21-1
TGCGCCAGCGGGGGAGGAGACTATGGCTACACCTTC,CASGGGDYGYTF,.,.,TRBJ1-2,TRBV10-2